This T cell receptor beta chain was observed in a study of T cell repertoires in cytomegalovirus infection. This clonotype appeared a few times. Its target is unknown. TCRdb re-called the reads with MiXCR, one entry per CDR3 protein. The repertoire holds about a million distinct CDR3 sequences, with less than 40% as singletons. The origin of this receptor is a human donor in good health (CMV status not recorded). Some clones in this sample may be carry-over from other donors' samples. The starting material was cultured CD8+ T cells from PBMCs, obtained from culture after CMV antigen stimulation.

The CDR3 DNA is TGTGCCAGCTCCGGGCCCGAGCAGTACTTC. This codes for CASSGPEQYF. The chain links TRBV2 to TRBJ2-7; no firm D call. Germline V gene lookup returns CDR1 SNHLY and CDR2 FYNNEI. V lost 8 bases and J 6 bases, leaving 8 bases between the germline ends. There are 10 residues in the CDR3.